This is a list of T cell receptor beta chains from one sample in a study of blood T cell repertoires in COVID-19. Assay used: immunoSEQ multiplex PCR; TCRdb lists only in-frame clones, some missing. The table includes 100,000 to 150,000 clones, about 84% detected once. Material: peripheral blood. Receptors were obtained from a human donor in a cohort sampled during active COVID-19. CDR3s include the opening cysteine and the closing phenylalanine or tryptophan.

TRBV6-2/TRBV6-3,CASSYRAGGAYEQYF
TRBV29-1,CSVGQGPNQPQHF
TRBV5-1,CASGQSGGNEQFF
TRBV6-5,CASSYGGAANYGYTF
TRBV2,CASTGKTPYQETQYF
TRBV21-1,CASYDRTGENYGYTF
TRBV9,CASSAISWGEQFF
TRBV6-1,CASSEHPGTGSGLNQPQHF
TRBV19,CASMFSGITGELFF
TRBV28,CASSLLAGAAFF
TRBV27,CASGGGLKNTEAFF
TRBV6-2/TRBV6-3,CASSSPGLAQYTQYF
TRBV5-1,CASSIGTAGTSGELFF
TRBV18,CASSRQNSNQPQHF
TRBV7-8,CASSLAGTARQYF
TRBV28,CASNRPGTGRSYEQYF
TRBV24-1,CATSAFPRGGNEQFF
TRBV5-4,CASSWEVTSPTGVYEQYF
TRBV27,CASSLWQGTLNSPLHF
TRBV6-5,CAILLRGDTDTQYF
TRBV7-9,CASSGYRGLNDEQFF
TRBV25-1,CASSKTLYEQYF
TRBV20-1,CSVRRIYEQYF
TRBV18,CASSRETYTDTQYF
TRBV5-4,CADFPAGVGGYEQFF
TRBV5-1,CASSFVGANTEAFF
TRBV7-7,CASSPGTYRDEQFF
TRBV5-6,CASSLIGTSGVGELFF
TRBV3-1/TRBV3-2,CASSLWTGNEQFF
TRBV28,CASTRLAGGTYEQYF
TRBV6-5,CASSFLTSGSSNEQFF
TRBV12-3/TRBV12-4,CASSLRLGGEQYF
TRBV19,CASSPRRGLDYEQYF
TRBV5-8,CASSPGQGPLEQYF
TRBV28,CASSFLSGTDTQYF
TRBV5-1,CASSPRAGGTDTQYF
TRBV2,CASTGREEHGYTF